This passage covers 28 T cell receptor beta chains from one sample sequenced in a study of read filtering for tumor transcriptome and immune sequencing. This library used roughly 370 ng RNA and molecular barcoded adaptors spanning alpha/delta and beta/gamma chains. TCRdb called the reads again in MiXCR, with one record for every CDR3 protein. The sample consists of 42,000 or so distinct CDR3 sequences, under 15% of them appearing once. The sample consisted of a population of CD138-negative cells sorted from bone marrow. These receptors came from a donor aged 40 or older with multiple myeloma.

In its sample, this clonotype was seen many times. The V call is TRBV29-1, the J call TRBJ2-3; 8 nucleotides line up with TRBD2. CDR3 size: 14 residues. The junction had 4 bases not matched to a gene; V was cut back by 5 bases and J by 0 bases. Germline CDR1 and CDR2: SQVTM and ANQGSEA. CDR3 sequence: CSVIQRESTDTQYF. The CDR3 nucleotides read TGCAGCGTTATTCAGCGGGAGAGCACAGATACGCAGTATTTT.

This clonotype was observed a handful of times. V gene TRBV6-2 or TRBV6-3 combines with J gene TRBJ2-1; the D gene is possibly TRBD2 (6 bases). With 0 bases removed from V and 10 bases from J, the gap between germline ends came to 13 bases. CDR3 size: 14 residues. Germline V gene lookup returns CDR1 MNHEY and CDR2 SVGEGT. The CDR3 bases are TGTGCCAGCAGTTACTCCGGGAGTACCGGGGAGCAGTTCTTC. This gives the protein CASSYSGSTGEQFF.

Ten or more counts support this clonotype. The V and J genes are TRBV20-1 and TRBJ2-1; D possibly corresponds to TRBD2 (5 bases). Germline-derived CDR1 and CDR2 are DFQATT and SNEGSKA (reference sequence). This CDR3 has 17 residues. The V and J ends lost 3 bases and 3 bases respectively, with 21 bases between them. The CDR3 nucleotides are TGCAGTGCTAGTTTGACGGGAAAGGCTTCCAACTACAATGAGCAGTTCTTC. As protein: CSASLTGKASNYNEQFF.

This clonotype was counted ten times or more. At one of its ends the junction is not consistent with the germline gene, which may arise from a read error. V and J are TRBV27 and TRBJ1-4; a weak D match, TRBD1 (5 bases). This CDR3 has 15 amino acids. Per the germline V gene, CDR1 is MNHEY and CDR2 is SMNVEV (reference sequence). CDR3 DNA sequence: TGTGCCAGCAGTGAATCGGGGACGGCGAATGAAATACTGTTTTTT. Translating gives CASSESGTANEILFF.

Notes on this clonotype: Since a far larger clone is one base different, this is likely a read error. The chain has TRBV11-2 and TRBJ1-1; D is possibly TRBD1 (6 bases). This CDR3 is 17 amino acids long. Trimming shortened V by 6 bases and J by 8 bases, and 28 bases separated the two germline ends. In germline, CDR1 is SGHAT, CDR2 FQNNGV. CDR3 sequence (DNA): TGTGCCAGCAGTTCGTGGGGGCCCGGGCCCACTGAAACGGAAGCTTTCTTT. It translates to CASSSWGPGPTETEAFF.

This clonotype has at least ten counts. The chain combines TRBV7-9 with TRBJ1-3; 7 nucleotides align to TRBD1. CDR3 length: 15 amino acids. CDR1 SEHNR and CDR2 FQNEAQ come from the germline V gene (reference sequence). V dropped 0 bases and J dropped 4; count of bases not matched to a gene: 3. The CDR3 loop reads CASSLARDRGNTIYF. Here the CDR3 DNA reads TGTGCCAGCAGCTTAGCCCGGGACAGAGGAAACACCATATATTTT.

This clonotype has at least ten counts. The J gene is TRBJ2-1, the V gene TRBV5-1, with D tentatively TRBD2 (6 bases). Germline V gene sequence: CDR1 SGHRS, CDR2 YFSETQ. V was trimmed by 5 bases and J by 4 bases, leaving 16 bases between them. The CDR3 consists of 15 residues. This chain's CDR3 is CASRQDLAVYNEQFF. CDR3 nucleotides: TGCGCCAGCAGGCAGGACTTAGCGGTATACAATGAGCAGTTCTTC. Complete variable domain (other parts from reference TRBV5-1 and TRBJ2-1): KAGVTQTPRYLIKTRGQQVTLSCSPISGHRSVSWYQQTPGQGLQFLFEYFSETQRNKGNFPGRFSGRQFSNSRSEMNVSTLELGDSALYLCASRQDLAVYNEQFFGPGTRLTVL.

This clonotype was counted many times. The chain links TRBV5-6 to TRBJ2-1; D gene unclear. The ends were cut back, 0 bases at V and 7 bases at J, with 5 bases in the middle. The CDR3 sequence is 12 residues long. Per germline, CDR1 SGHDT and CDR2 YYEEEE. DNA for the CDR3: TGTGCCAGCAGCTTGGTCCGGAATGAGCAGTTCTTC. It translates to CASSLVRNEQFF.

In this sample, this clonotype turned up many times. The chain is built from TRBV24-1 and TRBJ2-1; D uncertain. V dropped 8 bases and J dropped 8 bases, with 0 bases sitting between them. This CDR3 region has 8 residues. CDR1 is KGHDR, CDR2 SFDVKD, per germline. For the CDR3, the DNA is TGTGCCACCAATGAGCAGTTCTTC. It is translated as CATNEQFF.

This clonotype was seen a few times. The chain links TRBV5-1 to TRBJ2-1, with 8 bases matching TRBD2. Trimming removed 5 bases from V and 1 base from J; junction bases left unmatched: 2. Germline CDR1 and CDR2: SGHRS and YFSETQ. This CDR3 spans 14 amino acids. CDR3 region: CASRTSASYNEQFF. In DNA form, the CDR3 reads TGCGCCAGCAGGACTAGCGCTTCCTACAATGAGCAGTTCTTC.

This clonotype has more than one count but fewer than ten. This may come from a read error, since a much larger clone is one base off. The J gene is TRBJ2-1, the V gene TRBV7-9; 7 bases match TRBD1. The CDR3 extends over 17 amino acids. Germline V CDR1 and CDR2: SEHNR, FQNEAQ (reference sequence). CDR3: CASSPSFWDSPFNGQFF. The CDR3 bases are TGTGCCAGCAGCCCTTCCTTCTGGGACAGCCCATTCAATGGGCAGTTCTTC.

Ten or more counts support this clonotype. The J gene is TRBJ2-3, the V gene TRBV12-5; D gene unclear. Per the germline V gene, CDR1 is LGHNT and CDR2 is FRNRAP. The CDR3 sequence is 14 residues long. V was shortened by 1 base and J by 5 bases, with 10 bases between the two germline ends. CDR3 loop: CASGLGAALDTQYF. The CDR3 region has the DNA TGTGCTAGTGGTTTGGGGGCAGCATTAGATACGCAGTATTTT. Using reference TRBV12-5 and TRBJ2-3 for the parts outside the CDR3, the full variable domain is DARVTQTPRHKVTEMGQEVTMRCQPILGHNTVFWYRQTMMQGLELLAYFRNRAPLDDSGMPKDRFSAEMPDATLATLKIQPSEPRDSAVYFCASGLGAALDTQYFGPGTRLTVL.

Only a few counts were recorded for this clonotype. The V and J genes are TRBV5-4 and TRBJ2-1; D is uncertain. CDR3 length equals 14 residues. V lost 5 bases and J 0 bases, leaving 9 bases between the germline ends. Germline lookup yields CDR1 SGHNT and CDR2 YYREEE (reference sequence). The DNA of the CDR3 is TGTGCCAGCAGAGTACACGGCTCCTACAATGAGCAGTTCTTC. Protein: CASRVHGSYNEQFF.

As regards this clonotype: As the CDR3 is not closed by the conserved phenylalanine or tryptophan, this likely results from a read error. The V and J genes are TRBV5-1 and TRBJ1-1; D remains ambiguous. V was pared by 1 base and J by 3 bases, with 13 bases between. The germline V gene encodes CDR1 SGHRS and CDR2 YFSETQ. The CDR3 spans 15 residues. CDR3 region: CASSLMVGMDTEAFL. The CDR3, as DNA: TGCGCCAGCAGCTTGATGGTGGGCATGGACACTGAAGCTTTCCTT.

This clonotype was counted ten times or more. V is TRBV7-9 and J is TRBJ1-5; D is possibly TRBD1 (6 bases). The V gene's germline CDR1 is SEHNR and CDR2 FQNEAQ (reference sequence). This CDR3 contains 14 residues. Trimming left V 5 bases short and J 4 bases short, with 12 bases between. DNA of the CDR3: TGTGCCAGCAGCCCCCAGGGGTGGAATCAGCCCCAGCATTTT. Its protein product is CASSPQGWNQPQHF.

This clonotype was counted at least ten times. The chain carries TRBV11-1 and TRBJ2-5; D unclear. V dropped 1 base and J dropped 8 bases, with 11 bases sitting between them. The CDR3 totals 13 residues. Germline V gene sequence: CDR1 SGHAT, CDR2 FQDESV (reference sequence). CDR3 bases: TGTGCCAGCAGCTTAGGAGGATTGGGAACCCAGTACTTC. Its translation: CASSLGGLGTQYF.

In this sample, this clonotype turned up many times. CDR3: CASRLTTGEDTQYF. CDR3 DNA: TGTGCCAGCAGGCTAACAACGGGGGAAGATACGCAGTATTTT. The chain is built from TRBV6-5 and TRBJ2-3; D might be TRBD2 (6 bases). V lost 6 bases and J lost 5, with 15 bases in between. There are 14 residues in the CDR3. Looked up from germline, CDR1 is MNHEY and CDR2 is SVGAGI.

This clonotype was seen repeatedly, ten times or more. The genes are TRBV21-1 and TRBJ2-1. TRBV21-1 counts as a pseudogene. The CDR3 contains 13 residues. The CDR3 DNA reads as TGTGCCAGCAGCAAAGTTCCTCAATTGGAGCAGTTCTTC. It codes for CASSKVPQLEQFF.

This clonotype has just a few counts. A read error may produce the germline difference seen at one junction end. The rearrangement links TRBV10-3 to TRBJ2-5, with D perhaps matching TRBD2 (6 bases). CDR1 and CDR2 (germline): ENHRY, SYGVKD. The CDR3 extends over 15 amino acids. The CDR3 loop reads CAISEGTVSGETQHF. CDR3 DNA: TGTGCCATCAGTGAAGGGACTGTCTCTGGTGAGACCCAGCACTTC.

This clonotype was counted many times. One end of the junction fails to match germline, which may point to a read error. The chain is built from TRBV4-1 and TRBJ2-1; tentative D call: TRBD2 (7 bases). The CDR3 is made up of 14 amino acids. Germline V CDR1 and CDR2: MGHRA, YSYEKL. The CDR3 protein is CASSTNWGAGLKLF. CDR3 nucleotides: TGCGCCAGCAGCACAAATTGGGGGGCGGGACTAAAGCTCTTC.

This clonotype was counted ten times or more. The CDR3 loop is CASSLRDEQYF. CDR3 bases: TGTGCCAGCAGCCTTCGGGACGAGCAGTACTTC. The chain has TRBV3-1 and TRBJ2-7; D gene uncertain. The germline V and J ends were trimmed by 4 bases and 5 bases, with 6 bases remaining between them. From germline, CDR1 is LGHDT and CDR2 YNNKEL (reference sequence). The CDR3 loop spans 11 amino acids.

Concerning this clonotype: This may be a read error: a much more frequent sequence differs by one nucleotide. The chain combines TRBV7-9 with TRBJ1-5; D unresolved. CDR3 size: 13 residues. Germline V lookup: CDR1 SEHNR, CDR2 FQNEAQ (reference sequence). The CDR3 loop is CTSSLGRDQPQHF. The DNA of the CDR3 is TGTACCAGCAGCTTAGGGAGGGATCAGCCCCAGCATTTT.

Ten or more counts support this clonotype. The V call is TRBV3-2, the J call TRBJ1-4; TRBD1 is taken as the D call from the table, unchecked against the DNA. TRBV3-2 constitutes a pseudogene. CDR3 length: 18 amino acids. This CDR3 is CASSQDRNLVTGDEKLFF. The DNA of the CDR3 is TGTGCCAGCAGCCAAGATCGAAATTTGGTGACCGGGGATGAAAAACTGTTTTTT.

This clonotype was counted a single time. It may be a read error: a sequence one base away is much more abundant. V is TRBV10-3 and J is TRBJ2-2; weak D call: TRBD2 (6 bases). The CDR3 is 15 amino acids. Germline CDR1 ENHRY, CDR2 SYGVKD. The CDR3 DNA is TGTGCCATCAGTGAGACGGGGGTCAACACCGTGGAGCTGTTTTTT. Protein: CAISETGVNTVELFF.

This clonotype was picked up many times. The chain combines TRBV6-2 or TRBV6-3 with TRBJ2-5; 7 positions agree with TRBD2. This CDR3 contains 15 residues. With V trimmed by 4 bases and J by 1 base, 6 bases remained unmatched. Looked up from germline, CDR1 is MNHEY and CDR2 is SVGEGT. CDR3 bases: TGTGCCAGCAGTTCCGGGACTACCGTCCAAGAGACCCAGTACTTC. This gives the protein CASSSGTTVQETQYF.

The chain recombines TRBV5-1 with TRBJ2-1; D ambiguous. The V end was cut by 3 bases, the J end by 0 bases, with 7 bases between. Germline V CDR1 and CDR2: SGHRS, YFSETQ. The CDR3 consists of 14 residues. CDR3 region: CASSWESSYNEQFF. For the CDR3, the DNA is TGCGCCAGCAGCTGGGAAAGCTCCTACAATGAGCAGTTCTTC.

As regards this clonotype: A much larger clonotype is one base distant, so this may be a read error. The genes are TRBV30 and TRBJ2-3; possible D gene TRBD2, 6 bases. The CDR3 covers 13 residues. Germline V gene sequence: CDR1 GTSNPN, CDR2 SVGIG (reference sequence). The CDR3 region is CARRAGRTDTQYF. The CDR3 DNA reads as TGTGCCCGGAGGGCGGGGAGGACAGATACGCAGTATTTT.

There are many counts of this clonotype. Written as DNA, the CDR3 is TGTGCCAGCAGACAATATCCCCCTCGGTCCGTGAACACTGAAGCTTTCTTT. It specifies CASRQYPPRSVNTEAFF. The chain uses TRBV6-2 or TRBV6-3 and TRBJ1-1; D is unclear. The CDR3 consists of 17 residues. V was cut by 6 bases and J by 0 bases, with 20 bases left in between. Germline V gene data show CDR1 as MNHEY and CDR2 as SVGEGT.